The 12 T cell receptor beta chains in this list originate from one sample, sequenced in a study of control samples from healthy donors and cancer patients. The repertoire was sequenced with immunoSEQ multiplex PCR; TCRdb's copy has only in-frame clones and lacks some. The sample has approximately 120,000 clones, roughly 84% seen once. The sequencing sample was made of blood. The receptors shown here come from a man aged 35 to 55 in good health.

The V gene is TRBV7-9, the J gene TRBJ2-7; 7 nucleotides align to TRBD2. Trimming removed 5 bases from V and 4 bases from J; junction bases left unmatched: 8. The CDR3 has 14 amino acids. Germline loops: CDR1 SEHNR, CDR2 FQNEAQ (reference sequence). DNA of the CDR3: TGTGCCAGCAGCACGGGAATAGCGGGTTACGAGCAGTACTTC. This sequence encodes CASSTGIAGYEQYF.

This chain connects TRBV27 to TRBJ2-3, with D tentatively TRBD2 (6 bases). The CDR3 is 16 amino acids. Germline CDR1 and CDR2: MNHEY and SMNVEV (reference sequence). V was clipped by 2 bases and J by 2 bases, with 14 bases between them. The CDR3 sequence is CASSLAGTGNTDTQYF. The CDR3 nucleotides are TGTGCCAGCAGTTTAGCCGGGACTGGAAACACAGATACGCAGTATTTT.

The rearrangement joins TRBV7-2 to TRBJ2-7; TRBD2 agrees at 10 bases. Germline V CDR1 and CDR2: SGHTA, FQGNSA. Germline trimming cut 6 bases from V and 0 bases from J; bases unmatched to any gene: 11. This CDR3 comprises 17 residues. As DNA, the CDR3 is TGTGCCAGCAGTTTCATGACTAGCGGGTGGAGCTCCTACGAGCAGTACTTC. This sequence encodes CASSFMTSGWSSYEQYF.

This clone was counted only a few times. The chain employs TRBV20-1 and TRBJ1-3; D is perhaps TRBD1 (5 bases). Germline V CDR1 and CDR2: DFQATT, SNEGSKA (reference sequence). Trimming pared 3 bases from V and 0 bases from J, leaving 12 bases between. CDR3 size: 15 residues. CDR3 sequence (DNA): TGCAGTGCTAGTGGGGGACGGAACTCTGGAAACACCATATATTTT. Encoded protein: CSASGGRNSGNTIYF.

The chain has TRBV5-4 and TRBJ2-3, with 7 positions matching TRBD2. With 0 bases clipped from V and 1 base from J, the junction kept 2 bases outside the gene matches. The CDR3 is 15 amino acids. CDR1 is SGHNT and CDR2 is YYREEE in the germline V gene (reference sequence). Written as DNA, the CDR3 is TGTGCCAGCAGCTTGGAACTAGCGCGCACAGATACGCAGTATTTT. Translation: CASSLELARTDTQYF.

CDR3 in amino acids: CASSPGTGQNEQYF. CDR3 sequence (DNA): TGTGCCAGCTCACCCGGGACAGGTCAGAACGAGCAGTACTTC. V and J are TRBV18 and TRBJ2-7, with 8 nucleotides matching TRBD1. Germline CDR1 KGHSH, CDR2 LQKENI. CDR3 size: 14 residues. V shed 3 bases, J shed 5 bases, and the junction held 6 bases outside the gene matches.

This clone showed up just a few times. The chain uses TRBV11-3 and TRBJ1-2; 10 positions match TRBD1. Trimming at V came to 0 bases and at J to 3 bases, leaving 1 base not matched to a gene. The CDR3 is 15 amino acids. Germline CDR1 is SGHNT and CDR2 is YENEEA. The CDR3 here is CASSLDGTGDYGYTF. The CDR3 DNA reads TGTGCCAGCAGCTTAGACGGGACAGGGGACTATGGCTACACCTTC. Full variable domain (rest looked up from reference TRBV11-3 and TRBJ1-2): EAGVVQSPRYKIIEKKQPVAFWCNPISGHNTLYWYLQNLGQGPELLIRYENEEAVDDSQLPKDRFSAERLKGVDSTLKIQPAELGDSAVYLCASSLDGTGDYGYTFGSGTRLTVV.

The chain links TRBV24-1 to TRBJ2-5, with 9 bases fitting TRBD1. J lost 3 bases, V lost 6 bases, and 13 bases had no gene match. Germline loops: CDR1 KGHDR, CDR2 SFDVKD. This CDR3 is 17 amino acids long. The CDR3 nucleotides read TGTGCCACCAGTACGACGGCTCGGACAGGGGTGGAAGAGACCCAGTACTTC. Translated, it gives CATSTTARTGVEETQYF.

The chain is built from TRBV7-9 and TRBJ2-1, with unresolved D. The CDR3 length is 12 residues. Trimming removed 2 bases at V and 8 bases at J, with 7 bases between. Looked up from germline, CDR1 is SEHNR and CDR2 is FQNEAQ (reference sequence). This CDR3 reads CASSLIRDEQFF. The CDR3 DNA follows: TGTGCCAGCAGCTTAATCCGGGATGAGCAGTTCTTC.

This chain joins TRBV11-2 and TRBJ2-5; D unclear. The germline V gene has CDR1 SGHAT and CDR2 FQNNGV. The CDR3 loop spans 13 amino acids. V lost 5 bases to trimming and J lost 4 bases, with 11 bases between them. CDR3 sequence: CASSPNERETQYF. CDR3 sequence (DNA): TGTGCCAGCAGCCCCAACGAGCGAGAGACCCAGTACTTC.

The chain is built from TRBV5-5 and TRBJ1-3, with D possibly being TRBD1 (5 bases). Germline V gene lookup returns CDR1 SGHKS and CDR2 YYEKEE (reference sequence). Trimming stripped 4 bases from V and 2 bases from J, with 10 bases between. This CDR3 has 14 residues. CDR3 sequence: CASSDGTTGNTIYF. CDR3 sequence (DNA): TGTGCCAGCAGCGATGGGACTACTGGAAACACCATATATTTT.

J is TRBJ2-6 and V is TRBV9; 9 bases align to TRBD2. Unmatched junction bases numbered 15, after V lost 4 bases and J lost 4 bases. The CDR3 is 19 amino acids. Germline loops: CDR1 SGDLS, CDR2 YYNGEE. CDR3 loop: CASSSTGTSRGSGANVLTF. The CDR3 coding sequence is TGTGCCAGCAGCTCAACCGGGACTAGCCGTGGATCGGGGGCCAACGTCCTGACTTTC.